This T cell receptor beta chain was retrieved from a study of tumor-infiltrating lymphocytes in primary liver carcinoma. The study co-extracted DNA and RNA from 20-30 mg of unsorted bulk tissue. This clonotype was seen just once. This CDR3 spans 14 amino acids. Deletions cut 10 bases from V and 1 base from J, with 16 bases between. Per the germline V gene, CDR1 is MDHEN and CDR2 is SYDVKM. A primer matching the constant region was used to make TCR beta cDNA from around 550 ng of total RNA. Three-round nested multiplex PCR performed with slightly modified ARM-PCR produced the TCR beta libraries. The first two PCR rounds, roughly 11 cycles each, used TRBV1-TRBV30 forward primers and a C-beta reverse primer. TCRdb processed the multiplex PCR reads anew with MiXCR; each CDR3 protein has one entry. The data hold more than 75,000 distinct CDR3 sequences, with around 70% observed a single time.

This TCR came from a man in his forties or fifties with primary liver carcinoma and hepatitis B virus infection. The sample taken for sequencing was liver tumor tissue from sampling region 1. As to subset: tumor region T1, superior pole. The chain couples TRBV28 to TRBJ1-1; possibly TRBD1 for D (6 bases). The CDR3 here is CANRETGTNTEAFF. For the CDR3, the DNA is TGTGCCAATAGAGAAACAGGGACGAACACTGAAGCTTTCTTT.